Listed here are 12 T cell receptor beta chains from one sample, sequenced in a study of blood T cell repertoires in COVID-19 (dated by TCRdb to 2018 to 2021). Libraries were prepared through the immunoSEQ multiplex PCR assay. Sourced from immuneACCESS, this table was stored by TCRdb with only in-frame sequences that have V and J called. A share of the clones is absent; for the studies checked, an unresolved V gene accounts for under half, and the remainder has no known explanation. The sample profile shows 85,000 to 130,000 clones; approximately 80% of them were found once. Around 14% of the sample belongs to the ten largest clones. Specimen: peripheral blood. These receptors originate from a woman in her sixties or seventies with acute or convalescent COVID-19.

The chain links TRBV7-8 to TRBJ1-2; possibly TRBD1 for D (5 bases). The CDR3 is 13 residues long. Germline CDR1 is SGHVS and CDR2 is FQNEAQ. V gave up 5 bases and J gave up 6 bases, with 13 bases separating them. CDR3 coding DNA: TGTGCCAGCAGCACTAGCAGGGATGATGGCTACACCTTC. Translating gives CASSTSRDDGYTF.

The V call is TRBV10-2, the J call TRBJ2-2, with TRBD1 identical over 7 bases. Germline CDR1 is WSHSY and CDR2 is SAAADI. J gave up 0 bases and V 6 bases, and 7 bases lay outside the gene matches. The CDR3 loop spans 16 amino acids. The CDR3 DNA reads TGCGCCAGCAGAGGTCCGACAGGGTCGAACACCGGGGAGCTGTTTTTT. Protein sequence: CASRGPTGSNTGELFF.

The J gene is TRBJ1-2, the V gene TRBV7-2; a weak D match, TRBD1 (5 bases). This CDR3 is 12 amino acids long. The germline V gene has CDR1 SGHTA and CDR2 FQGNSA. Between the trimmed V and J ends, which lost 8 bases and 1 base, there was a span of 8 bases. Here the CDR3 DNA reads TGTGCCAGCGGGGGGATTAACTATGGCTACACCTTC. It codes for CASGGINYGYTF.

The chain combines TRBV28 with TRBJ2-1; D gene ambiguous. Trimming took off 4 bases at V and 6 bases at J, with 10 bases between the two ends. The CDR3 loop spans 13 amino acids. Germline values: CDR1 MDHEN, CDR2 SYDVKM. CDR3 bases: TGTGCCAGCAGTTCCAGTCCCCTCAATGAGCAGTTCTTC. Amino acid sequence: CASSSSPLNEQFF.

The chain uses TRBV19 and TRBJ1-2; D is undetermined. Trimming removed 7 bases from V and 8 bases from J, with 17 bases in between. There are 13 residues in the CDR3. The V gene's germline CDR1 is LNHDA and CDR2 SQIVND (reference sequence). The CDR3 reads CASKERGGRGYTF. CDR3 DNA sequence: TGTGCCAGTAAGGAACGGGGAGGAAGGGGCTACACCTTC.

DNA of the CDR3: TGTGCCAGCAGTGTTCAGGGCTCTAATGAAAAACTGTTTTTT. Its protein product is CASSVQGSNEKLFF. This chain links TRBV2 with TRBJ1-4, with a tentative D call TRBD1 (5 bases). CDR1 and CDR2 (germline): SNHLY, FYNNEI. With 4 bases removed from V and 3 bases from J, the gap between germline ends came to 9 bases. The length of the CDR3 is 14 residues.

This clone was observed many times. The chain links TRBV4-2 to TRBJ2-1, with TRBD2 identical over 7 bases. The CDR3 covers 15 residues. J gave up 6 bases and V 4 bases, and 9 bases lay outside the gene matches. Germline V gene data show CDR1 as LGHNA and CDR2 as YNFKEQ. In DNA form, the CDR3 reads TGTGCCAGCAGCCTTTCGGGGGAGGGTGGCAATGAGCAGTTCTTC. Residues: CASSLSGEGGNEQFF.

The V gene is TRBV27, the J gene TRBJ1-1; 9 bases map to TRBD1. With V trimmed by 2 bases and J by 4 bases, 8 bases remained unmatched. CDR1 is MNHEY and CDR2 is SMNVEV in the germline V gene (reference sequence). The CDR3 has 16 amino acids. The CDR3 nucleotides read TGTGCCAGCAGTTTAACTCGGGGACAGGGTGGCACTGAAGCTTTCTTT. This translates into CASSLTRGQGGTEAFF.

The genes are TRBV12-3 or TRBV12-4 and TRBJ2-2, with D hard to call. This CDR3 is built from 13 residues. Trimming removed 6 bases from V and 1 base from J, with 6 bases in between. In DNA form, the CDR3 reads TGTGCCAGCAGCACTCAGAACACCGGGGAGCTGTTTTTT. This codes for CASSTQNTGELFF.

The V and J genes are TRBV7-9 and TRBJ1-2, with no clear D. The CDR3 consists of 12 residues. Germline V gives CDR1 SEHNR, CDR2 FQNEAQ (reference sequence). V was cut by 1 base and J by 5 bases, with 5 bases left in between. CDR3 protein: CASSLDQYGYTF. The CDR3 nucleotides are TGTGCCAGCAGCTTAGACCAGTATGGCTACACCTTC. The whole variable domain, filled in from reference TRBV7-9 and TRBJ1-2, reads DTGVSQNPRHKITKRGQNVTFRCDPISEHNRLYWYRQTLGQGPEFLTYFQNEAQLEKSRLLSDRFSAERPKGSFSTLEIQRTEQGDSAMYLCASSLDQYGYTFGSGTRLTVV.

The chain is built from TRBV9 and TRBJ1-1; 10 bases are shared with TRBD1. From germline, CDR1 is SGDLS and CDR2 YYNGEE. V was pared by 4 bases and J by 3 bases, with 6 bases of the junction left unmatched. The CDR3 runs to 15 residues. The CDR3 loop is CASSKDRGQYTEAFF. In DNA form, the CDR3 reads TGTGCCAGCAGCAAAGACAGGGGGCAATACACTGAAGCTTTCTTT.

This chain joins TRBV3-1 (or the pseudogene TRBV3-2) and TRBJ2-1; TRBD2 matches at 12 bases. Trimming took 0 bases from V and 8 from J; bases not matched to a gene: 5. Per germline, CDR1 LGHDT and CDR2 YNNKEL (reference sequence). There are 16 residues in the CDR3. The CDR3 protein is CASSQDLASGRDEQFF. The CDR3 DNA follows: TGTGCCAGCAGCCAAGATCTGGCTAGCGGGAGGGATGAGCAGTTCTTC.